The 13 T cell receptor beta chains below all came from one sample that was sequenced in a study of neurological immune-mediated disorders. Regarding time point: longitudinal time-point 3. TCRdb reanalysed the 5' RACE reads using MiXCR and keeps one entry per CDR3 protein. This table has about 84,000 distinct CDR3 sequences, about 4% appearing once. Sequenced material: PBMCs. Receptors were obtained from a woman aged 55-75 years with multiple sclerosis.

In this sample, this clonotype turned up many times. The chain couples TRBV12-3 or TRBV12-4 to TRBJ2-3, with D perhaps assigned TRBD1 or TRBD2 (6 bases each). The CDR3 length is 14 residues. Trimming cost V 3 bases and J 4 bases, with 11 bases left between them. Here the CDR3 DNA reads TGTGCCAGCAGTTTGCGGGGACAATCAGATACGCAGTATTTT. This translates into CASSLRGQSDTQYF.

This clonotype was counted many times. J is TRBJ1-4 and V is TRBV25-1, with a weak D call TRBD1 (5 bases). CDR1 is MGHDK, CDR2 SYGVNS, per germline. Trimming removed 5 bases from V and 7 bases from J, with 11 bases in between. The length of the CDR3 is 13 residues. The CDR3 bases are TGTGCCAGCAGTCCCGTGGGGCTTGAAAAACTGTTTTTT. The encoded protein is CASSPVGLEKLFF.

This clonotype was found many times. CDR3 sequence (DNA): TGCAGTGCTAGAGGGGGAAACTATGGCTACACCTTC. Its protein is CSARGGNYGYTF. The chain uses TRBV20-1 and TRBJ1-2; D not certain. The CDR3 spans 12 residues. Trimming took off 1 base at V and 2 bases at J, with 5 bases between the two ends. The germline V gene encodes CDR1 DFQATT and CDR2 SNEGSKA (reference sequence).

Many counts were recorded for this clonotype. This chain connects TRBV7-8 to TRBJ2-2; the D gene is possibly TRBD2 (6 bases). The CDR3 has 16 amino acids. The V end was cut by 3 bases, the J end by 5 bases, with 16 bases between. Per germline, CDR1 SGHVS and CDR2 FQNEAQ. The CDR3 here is CASSFSRLEGTGELFF. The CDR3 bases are TGTGCCAGCAGCTTTTCCCGACTAGAAGGGACCGGGGAGCTGTTTTTT.

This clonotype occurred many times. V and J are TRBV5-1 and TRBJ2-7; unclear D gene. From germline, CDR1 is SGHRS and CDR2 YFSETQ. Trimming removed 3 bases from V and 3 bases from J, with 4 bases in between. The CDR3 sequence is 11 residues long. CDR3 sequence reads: CASSSGYEQYF. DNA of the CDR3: TGCGCCAGCAGCTCAGGCTACGAGCAGTACTTC. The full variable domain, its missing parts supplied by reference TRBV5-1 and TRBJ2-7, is KAGVTQTPRYLIKTRGQQVTLSCSPISGHRSVSWYQQTPGQGLQFLFEYFSETQRNKGNFPGRFSGRQFSNSRSEMNVSTLELGDSALYLCASSSGYEQYFGPGTRLTVT.

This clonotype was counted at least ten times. The CDR3 region is CASSLEQGEYEAFF. In DNA form, the CDR3 reads TGTGCCAGCAGTTTAGAGCAGGGCGAATATGAAGCTTTCTTT. The chain links TRBV6-4 to TRBJ1-1, with D perhaps TRBD1 (5 bases). The V end lost 5 bases, the J end lost 7 bases, and 17 bases lay between the germline ends. The CDR3 length is 14 residues. In germline, CDR1 is MRHNA, CDR2 SNTAGT.

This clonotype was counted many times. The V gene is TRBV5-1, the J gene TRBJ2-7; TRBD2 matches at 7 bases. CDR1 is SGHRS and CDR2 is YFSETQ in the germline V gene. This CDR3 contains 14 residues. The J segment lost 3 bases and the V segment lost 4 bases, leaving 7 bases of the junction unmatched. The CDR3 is CASSSGGGGYEQYF. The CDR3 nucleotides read TGCGCCAGCAGCAGCGGTGGGGGGGGCTACGAGCAGTACTTC.

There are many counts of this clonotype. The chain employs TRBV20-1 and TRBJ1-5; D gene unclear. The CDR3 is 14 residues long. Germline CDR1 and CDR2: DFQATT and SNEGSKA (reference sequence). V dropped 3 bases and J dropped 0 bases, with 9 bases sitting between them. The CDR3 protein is CSARDGNSNQPQHF. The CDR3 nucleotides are TGCAGTGCTAGGGACGGGAATAGCAATCAGCCCCAGCATTTT.

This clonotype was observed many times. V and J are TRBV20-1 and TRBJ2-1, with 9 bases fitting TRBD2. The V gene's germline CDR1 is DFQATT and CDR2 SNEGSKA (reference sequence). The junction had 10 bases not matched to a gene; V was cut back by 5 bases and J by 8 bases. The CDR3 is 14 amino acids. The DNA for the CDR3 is TGCAGTGCTGCGCGCGGGGGGGCCGGGGATGAGCAGTTCTTC. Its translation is CSAARGGAGDEQFF.

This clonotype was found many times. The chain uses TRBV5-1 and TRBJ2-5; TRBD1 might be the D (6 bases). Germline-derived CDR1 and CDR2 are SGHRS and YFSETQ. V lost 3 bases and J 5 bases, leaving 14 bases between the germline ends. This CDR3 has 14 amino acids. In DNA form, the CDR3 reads TGCGCCAGCAGCTCGCGCCCTGGACAGGAGACCCAGTACTTC. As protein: CASSSRPGQETQYF.

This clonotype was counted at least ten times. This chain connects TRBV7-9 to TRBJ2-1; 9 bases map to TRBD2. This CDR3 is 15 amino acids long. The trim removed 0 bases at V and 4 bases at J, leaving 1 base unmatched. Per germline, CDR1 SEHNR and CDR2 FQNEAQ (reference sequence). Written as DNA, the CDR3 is TGTGCCAGCAGCTTAGCGACTAGCGGTTACAATGAGCAGTTCTTC. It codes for CASSLATSGYNEQFF.

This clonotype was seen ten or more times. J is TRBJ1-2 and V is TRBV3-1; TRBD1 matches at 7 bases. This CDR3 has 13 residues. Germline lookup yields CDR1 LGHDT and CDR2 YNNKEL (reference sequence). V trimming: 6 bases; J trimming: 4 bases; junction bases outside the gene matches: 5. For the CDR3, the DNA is TGTGCCAGCAGACTGGGACAGTCCTATGGCTACACCTTC. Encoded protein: CASRLGQSYGYTF.

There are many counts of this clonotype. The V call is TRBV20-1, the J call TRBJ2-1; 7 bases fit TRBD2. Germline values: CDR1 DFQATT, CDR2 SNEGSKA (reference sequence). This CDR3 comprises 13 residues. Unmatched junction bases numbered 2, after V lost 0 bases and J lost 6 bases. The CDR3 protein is CSARDRGGNEQFF. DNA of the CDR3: TGCAGTGCTAGAGACCGCGGGGGCAATGAGCAGTTCTTC.